These 24 T cell receptor beta chains were sequenced from one sample in a study of T cell changes during pregnancy in multiple sclerosis. Sequenced by immunoSEQ multiplex PCR; TCRdb stores in-frame clones only, minus some. This sample has 70,000 to 90,000 clones, with 90% to 95% found just once. This material consisted of PBMCs, taken in the first trimester of pregnancy. Receptor source: a female donor in good health, serving as a control in a pregnancy study. Some clones in this sample may be carry-over from other donors' samples.

The rearrangement uses TRBV19 and TRBJ1-1; 8 bases align to TRBD1. V was pared by 4 bases and J by 11 bases, with 12 bases of the junction left unmatched. Looked up from germline, CDR1 is LNHDA and CDR2 is SQIVND (reference sequence). The CDR3 covers 14 residues. The CDR3 spells CASSRDRSIMGAFF. In DNA form, the CDR3 reads TGTGCCAGTAGTAGGGACAGGTCTATAATGGGGGCTTTCTTT.

The chain links TRBV7-9 to TRBJ2-1, with 8 positions matching TRBD1. The CDR3 is 14 amino acids. V shed 10 bases, J shed 4 bases, and the junction held 9 bases outside the gene matches. The germline CDR1 and CDR2 sequences are SEHNR and FQNEAQ (reference sequence). The chain's CDR3 is CATQTGATYNEQFF. Written as DNA, the CDR3 is TGTGCCACCCAGACAGGGGCGACTTACAATGAGCAGTTCTTC.

The rearrangement joins TRBV7-2 to TRBJ1-2; D is perhaps TRBD1 (6 bases). This CDR3 has 16 amino acids. CDR1 is SGHTA and CDR2 is FQGNSA in the germline V gene. V was shortened by 2 bases and J by 4 bases, with 17 bases between the two germline ends. The CDR3: CASSLTRWTAPYGYTF. CDR3 DNA sequence: TGTGCCAGCAGCTTAACCAGATGGACAGCGCCCTATGGCTACACCTTC.

This sequence joins TRBV5-1 and TRBJ2-1; 9 bases are a match to TRBD2. This CDR3 region has 16 residues. Trimming removed 0 bases from V and 2 bases from J; junction bases left unmatched: 3. Germline V gene lookup returns CDR1 SGHRS and CDR2 YFSETQ. CDR3 amino acids: CASSLGEREAYNEQFF. CDR3 DNA: TGCGCCAGCAGCTTGGGAGAGCGGGAGGCCTACAATGAGCAGTTCTTC. Full variable domain (outside the CDR3, taken from reference TRBV5-1 and TRBJ2-1): KAGVTQTPRYLIKTRGQQVTLSCSPISGHRSVSWYQQTPGQGLQFLFEYFSETQRNKGNFPGRFSGRQFSNSRSEMNVSTLELGDSALYLCASSLGEREAYNEQFFGPGTRLTVL.

The chain is built from TRBV12-5 and TRBJ2-7; tentatively, D is TRBD2 (6 bases). The germline gives CDR1 LGHNT, CDR2 FRNRAP. V was trimmed by 1 base and J by 2 bases, leaving 9 bases between them. The CDR3 is 14 amino acids. As DNA, the CDR3 is TGTGCTAGTGGTTTGGGACTAGGGACCTACGAGCAGTACTTC. The encoded protein is CASGLGLGTYEQYF. Full variable domain (rest looked up from reference TRBV12-5 and TRBJ2-7): DARVTQTPRHKVTEMGQEVTMRCQPILGHNTVFWYRQTMMQGLELLAYFRNRAPLDDSGMPKDRFSAEMPDATLATLKIQPSEPRDSAVYFCASGLGLGTYEQYFGPGTRLTVT.

This clone was recorded once. The chain links TRBV6-4 to TRBJ2-1, with TRBD2 identical over 9 bases. CDR1 and CDR2 (germline): MRHNA, SNTAGT. The J segment lost 6 bases and the V segment lost 4 bases, leaving 10 bases of the junction unmatched. The CDR3 totals 16 residues. CDR3 in DNA: TGTGCCAGCAGTGCATCACCGGGACTAGCATCCAATGAGCAGTTCTTC. It encodes CASSASPGLASNEQFF.

This clone showed up just once. The chain links TRBV5-1 to TRBJ2-1; weak D call: TRBD2 (5 bases). The V gene lost 0 bases and the J gene lost 5 bases, with 6 bases spanning the gap. The CDR3 contains 13 residues. Germline V gives CDR1 SGHRS, CDR2 YFSETQ. CDR3: CASSLGADNEQFF. The CDR3 DNA sequence: TGCGCCAGCAGCTTGGGAGCGGACAATGAGCAGTTCTTC.

The chain has TRBV10-1 and TRBJ2-3; no definite D call. The V gene's germline CDR1 is WNHNN and CDR2 SYGVQD (reference sequence). CDR3 length equals 14 residues. The V end was cut by 2 bases, the J end by 1 base, with 7 bases between. The CDR3 sequence: CASSEGRRTDTQYF. The CDR3 bases are TGCGCCAGCAGTGAGGGGCGTCGCACAGATACGCAGTATTTT.

The V call is TRBV7-2, the J call TRBJ2-5; D gene ambiguous. The CDR3 is made up of 14 amino acids. V was cut by 1 base and J by 3 bases, with 9 bases left in between. The germline CDR1 and CDR2 sequences are SGHTA and FQGNSA. DNA for the CDR3: TGTGCCAGCAGCTTAGTTTGGCAAAAAGAGACCCAGTACTTC. It yields the protein CASSLVWQKETQYF.

This chain connects TRBV28 to TRBJ2-1; TRBD2 matches 10 bases. There are 15 residues in the CDR3. J gave up 12 bases and V 8 bases, and 16 bases lay outside the gene matches. Germline V gives CDR1 MDHEN, CDR2 SYDVKM. The CDR3 here is CASGKIAGGPIGQFF. The CDR3 DNA reads as TGTGCCAGCGGGAAGATAGCGGGGGGTCCAATTGGGCAGTTCTTC.

This clone was seen once. The chain links TRBV5-6 to TRBJ1-4; TRBD1 aligns across 8 bases. CDR1 and CDR2 (germline): SGHDT, YYEEEE. With V trimmed by 3 bases and J by 6 bases, 7 bases remained unmatched. The CDR3 is 15 residues long. CDR3 coding DNA: TGTGCCAGCAGCTCCTCAGGGGGCCGTTATGAAAAACTGTTTTTT. It is translated as CASSSSGGRYEKLFF.

Points on this clone: A junction boundary mismatches the germline segment, possibly from a read error. The V call is TRBV12-5, the J call TRBJ2-1; 15 nucleotides match TRBD2. The CDR3 has 19 amino acids. Germline CDR1 and CDR2: LGHNT and FRNRAP. The CDR3 DNA reads as TGTGCTAGTGGTAGTCCTGCCGGGACTAGCGGGGGGTCCTCCAATGAGCAGTTCTTC. It is translated as CASGSPAGTSGGSSNEQFF.

The chain carries TRBV19 and TRBJ2-2, with TRBD1 identical over 9 bases. The CDR3 covers 16 residues. Germline loops: CDR1 LNHDA, CDR2 SQIVND (reference sequence). The V segment lost 6 bases and the J segment 6 bases; nucleotides outside the gene matches: 11. The CDR3 bases are TGTGCCAGTAGGATTGCCGGGACAGGGTTTTCCGGGGAGCTGTTTTTT. Protein: CASRIAGTGFSGELFF.

The rearrangement joins TRBV5-6 to TRBJ2-7; D perhaps matches TRBD1 (6 bases). Per the germline V gene, CDR1 is SGHDT and CDR2 is YYEEEE. The CDR3 contains 15 residues. Trimming cost V 2 bases and J 2 bases, with 14 bases left between them. CDR3 region: CASSFPGTSTYEQYF. In nucleotides, the CDR3 is TGTGCCAGCAGCTTCCCCGGGACAAGTACCTACGAGCAGTACTTC.

The chain has TRBV5-1 and TRBJ2-7, with TRBD1 identical over 8 bases. The CDR3 totals 13 residues. V was clipped by 4 bases and J by 2 bases; unmatched bases: 2. Germline CDR1 and CDR2: SGHRS and YFSETQ. The CDR3 is CASSPDRAYEQYF. As DNA, the CDR3 is TGCGCCAGCAGCCCGGACAGGGCCTACGAGCAGTACTTC.

The chain is built from TRBV28 and TRBJ2-7; TRBD1 is a possible D gene (6 bases). The CDR3 loop spans 14 amino acids. The germline V gene has CDR1 MDHEN and CDR2 SYDVKM. V lost 6 bases and J 1 base, leaving 13 bases between the germline ends. CDR3 protein: CASRRDNLSYEQYF. DNA of the CDR3: TGTGCCAGCAGACGGGACAATCTATCCTACGAGCAGTACTTC.

The chain combines TRBV29-1 with TRBJ1-1; D not resolved. Between the trimmed V and J ends, which lost 5 bases and 7 bases, there was a span of 11 bases. In germline, CDR1 is SQVTM, CDR2 ANQGSEA. This CDR3 is built from 11 residues. Here the CDR3 reads CSVPAENEAFF. The CDR3 nucleotides are TGCAGCGTTCCTGCGGAGAATGAAGCTTTCTTT.

The gene calls are TRBV5-6 and TRBJ2-3, with a possible D match to TRBD2 (7 bases). The germline CDR1 and CDR2 sequences are SGHDT and YYEEEE. The germline V and J ends were trimmed by 3 bases and 1 base, with 15 bases remaining between them. This CDR3 region has 16 residues. The chain's CDR3 is CASSWGGAGGTDTQYF. CDR3 DNA sequence: TGTGCCAGCAGCTGGGGGGGGGCCGGGGGCACAGATACGCAGTATTTT.

The rearrangement uses TRBV28 and TRBJ2-7; D might be TRBD1 (7 bases). There are 15 residues in the CDR3. Germline V lookup: CDR1 MDHEN, CDR2 SYDVKM. Trimming stripped 2 bases from V and 2 bases from J, with 13 bases between. Here the CDR3 DNA reads TGTGCCAGCAGTTTAAGCGCAGGGGGGCCCTACGAGCAGTACTTC. Amino acid sequence: CASSLSAGGPYEQYF. Combining the CDR3 with reference TRBV28 and TRBJ2-7 gives the whole variable domain DVKVTQSSRYLVKRTGEKVFLECVQDMDHENMFWYRQDPGLGLRLIYFSYDVKMKEKGDIPEGYSVSREKKERFSLILESASTNQTSMYLCASSLSAGGPYEQYFGPGTRLTVT.

The DNA for the CDR3 is TGTGCCAGCAGCTTGAGGGACAACTACGAGCAGTACTTC. Protein sequence: CASSLRDNYEQYF. This sequence joins TRBV5-4 and TRBJ2-7; tentatively, D is TRBD1 (6 bases). The CDR3 contains 13 residues. CDR1 SGHNT and CDR2 YYREEE come from the germline V gene (reference sequence). V was pared by 1 base and J by 3 bases, with 8 bases between.

The V and J genes are TRBV7-9 and TRBJ1-1; D is perhaps TRBD1 (5 bases). The V gene's germline CDR1 is SEHNR and CDR2 FQNEAQ (reference sequence). Trimming pared 8 bases from V and 5 bases from J, leaving 21 bases between. The CDR3 length is 15 residues. CDR3 coding DNA: TGTGCCAGCGCCCTCGGCCGCGGGGAGGGGACTGAAGCTTTCTTT. Translation gives CASALGRGEGTEAFF.

This chain uses TRBV7-2 with TRBJ2-3; no clear D gene. Trimming removed 2 bases from V and 6 bases from J, with 3 bases in between. CDR3 length equals 11 residues. Germline CDR1 reads SGHTA; CDR2 reads FQGNSA. This CDR3 is CASSLLDTQYF. The CDR3, as DNA: TGTGCCAGCAGCTTACTCGATACGCAGTATTTT.

The gene calls are TRBV19 and TRBJ1-3; the D is unclear. The CDR3 has 14 amino acids. Germline V gene data show CDR1 as LNHDA and CDR2 as SQIVND (reference sequence). V was clipped by 6 bases and J by 1 base, with 10 bases between them. The CDR3 loop is CASSRAGSGNTIYF. In nucleotides, the CDR3 is TGTGCCAGTAGCAGAGCGGGGTCTGGAAACACCATATATTTT.

The chain combines TRBV27 with TRBJ2-1; 7 nucleotides agree with TRBD1. The CDR3 has 15 amino acids. Germline V gene data show CDR1 as MNHEY and CDR2 as SMNVEV (reference sequence). Trimming took 6 bases from V and 0 from J; bases not matched to a gene: 5. The CDR3 DNA reads TGTGCCAGCAGCAACAGGGGAACCTCCTACAATGAGCAGTTCTTC. It yields the protein CASSNRGTSYNEQFF.